The 24 T cell receptor beta chains reported below all come from one sample, sequenced in a study of blood T cell repertoires in COVID-19. Only in-frame clones appear in the TCRdb table, and some are missing; sequencing was by immunoSEQ multiplex PCR. The data show more than 85,000 clones, 70% to 90% seen once. Sequenced material: peripheral blood. Receptor source: a man aged 45-65 years with active COVID-19.

The chain has TRBV29-1 and TRBJ2-5; TRBD1 aligns across 7 bases. Per germline, CDR1 SQVTM and CDR2 ANQGSEA. After removal of 0 bases from V and 6 bases from J, the junction contained 7 bases not matched to a gene. CDR3 length equals 14 residues. The CDR3 nucleotides read TGCAGCGTTGAAGACGCGACAGGGACCAAGACCCAGTACTTC. Its protein is CSVEDATGTKTQYF. Full variable domain (missing parts from reference TRBV29-1 and TRBJ2-5): SAVISQKPSRDICQRGTSLTIQCQVDSQVTMMFWYRQQPGQSLTLIATANQGSEATYESGFVIDKFPISRPNLTFSTLTVSNMSPEDSSIYLCSVEDATGTKTQYFGPGTRLLVL.

The table lists this clone with a count of one. The gene calls are TRBV6-5 and TRBJ2-7, with TRBD1 as a possible D gene (5 bases). Trimming took off 1 base at V and 4 bases at J, with 8 bases between the two ends. The germline V gene has CDR1 MNHEY and CDR2 SVGAGI. The CDR3 spans 13 residues. The CDR3 DNA reads as TGTGCCAGCAGTTACTTAGCAGGGTACGAGCAGTACTTC. Its protein product is CASSYLAGYEQYF.

The chain carries TRBV9 and TRBJ2-3, with TRBD2 identical over 7 bases. The CDR3 contains 15 residues. CDR1 and CDR2 (germline): SGDLS, YYNGEE. Trimming took 4 bases from V and 3 from J; bases not matched to a gene: 8. In nucleotides, the CDR3 is TGTGCCAGCAGCACCGGGACTACAAAAACAGATACGCAGTATTTT. Amino acids: CASSTGTTKTDTQYF. Full variable domain (remainder filled in from reference TRBV9 and TRBJ2-3): DSGVTQTPKHLITATGQRVTLRCSPRSGDLSVYWYQQSLDQGLQFLIQYYNGEERAKGNILERFSAQQFPDLHSELNLSSLELGDSALYFCASSTGTTKTDTQYFGPGTRLTVL.

The V gene is TRBV15, the J gene TRBJ2-2; no clear D gene. This CDR3 spans 12 amino acids. Germline V CDR1 and CDR2: LNHNV, YYDKDF (reference sequence). V was trimmed by 0 bases and J by 8 bases, leaving 4 bases between them. The chain's CDR3 is CATSRDMGELFF. CDR3 sequence (DNA): TGTGCCACCAGCAGAGATATGGGGGAGCTGTTTTTT.

CDR3 sequence (DNA): TGTGCCAGCAGAGGGGCCCCCGGCACCGGGGAGCTGTTTTTT. As protein: CASRGAPGTGELFF. The rearrangement uses TRBV27 and TRBJ2-2; D might be TRBD1 (5 bases). In germline, CDR1 is MNHEY, CDR2 SMNVEV (reference sequence). The CDR3 length is 14 residues. V lost 6 bases, J lost 4 bases, and 12 bases lay in between.

Concerning this clone: The sample carries other DNA sequences with the same CDR3. This sequence joins TRBV6-1 and TRBJ2-3, with a tentative D call TRBD1 (5 bases). Looked up from germline, CDR1 is MNHNS and CDR2 is SASEGT. The V end lost 2 bases, the J end lost 3 bases, and 9 bases lay between the germline ends. The CDR3 spans 14 residues. In nucleotides, the CDR3 is TGTGCCAGCAGTGAAAGAGCAGGGACAGATACGCAGTATTTT. Translated, it gives CASSERAGTDTQYF.

This clone was seen more than once but under ten times. The rearrangement joins TRBV9 to TRBJ2-3; possible D gene TRBD2, 7 bases. Germline V gives CDR1 SGDLS, CDR2 YYNGEE. This CDR3 has 15 residues. V gave up 4 bases and J gave up 1 base, with 13 bases separating them. The CDR3 loop reads CASSTRGGGTDTQYF. DNA for the CDR3: TGTGCCAGCAGCACACGAGGGGGGGGCACAGATACGCAGTATTTT. Full variable domain (rest looked up from reference TRBV9 and TRBJ2-3): DSGVTQTPKHLITATGQRVTLRCSPRSGDLSVYWYQQSLDQGLQFLIQYYNGEERAKGNILERFSAQQFPDLHSELNLSSLELGDSALYFCASSTRGGGTDTQYFGPGTRLTVL.

This clone came up a few times. This chain uses TRBV30 with TRBJ1-6, with 8 bases matching TRBD1. Germline CDR1 is GTSNPN and CDR2 is SVGIG (reference sequence). The V gene end was trimmed by 5 bases and the J gene end by 6 bases; junction bases not matched to a gene: 3. The CDR3 covers 13 residues. CDR3 protein: CAWAGQVNSPLHF. CDR3 bases: TGTGCCTGGGCGGGACAGGTTAATTCACCCCTCCACTTT.

This clone was found a few times. This rearrangement joins TRBV5-1 to TRBJ2-2, with 8 bases that match TRBD1. CDR3 length: 16 residues. With V trimmed by 3 bases and J by 0 bases, 4 bases remained unmatched. Germline CDR1 and CDR2: SGHRS and YFSETQ. The CDR3 coding sequence is TGCGCCAGCAGCTGGGGACAGGTTGCGAACACCGGGGAGCTGTTTTTT. Translated, it gives CASSWGQVANTGELFF.

Comments on this clone: Other DNA sequences in the same sample also yield this CDR3. The chain joins TRBV19 to TRBJ1-5; no clear D gene. The CDR3 consists of 13 residues. Per germline, CDR1 LNHDA and CDR2 SQIVND (reference sequence). The V end was cut by 6 bases, the J end by 4 bases, with 10 bases between. CDR3 DNA sequence: TGTGCCAGTAGGGATCGGGGAAATCAGCCCCAGCATTTT. Translated, it gives CASRDRGNQPQHF.

V gene TRBV5-5 combines with J gene TRBJ2-1, with 9 nucleotides matching TRBD1. With V trimmed by 4 bases and J by 8 bases, 7 bases remained unmatched. Germline CDR1 reads SGHKS; CDR2 reads YYEKEE (reference sequence). The CDR3 loop spans 14 amino acids. In DNA form, the CDR3 reads TGTGCCAGCAGCCGGACAGGGGAAGCGCATGAGCAGTTCTTC. Protein: CASSRTGEAHEQFF.

Points on this clone: A junction boundary mismatches the germline segment, possibly from a read error. The chain recombines TRBV6-2 or TRBV6-3 with TRBJ2-1, with TRBD2 matching 7 bases. The length of the CDR3 is 17 residues. The V gene's germline CDR1 is MNHEY and CDR2 SVGEGT. The DNA of the CDR3 is TGTGCCAGCAGCTACTCGGCTCCAGGGAGGGCTCGACATGAGCAGTTCTTC. Amino acid sequence: CASSYSAPGRARHEQFF.

The rearrangement uses TRBV5-6 and TRBJ1-4; TRBD1 aligns across 9 bases. This CDR3 region has 15 residues. CDR1 SGHDT and CDR2 YYEEEE come from the germline V gene. Unmatched junction bases numbered 6, after V lost 3 bases and J lost 6 bases. CDR3 region: CASSSTGGGYEKLFF. The CDR3 DNA sequence: TGTGCCAGCAGCTCAACAGGGGGCGGGTATGAAAAACTGTTTTTT.

V gene TRBV30 combines with J gene TRBJ1-2, with D unclear. This CDR3 is 11 amino acids long. The V gene's germline CDR1 is GTSNPN and CDR2 SVGIG (reference sequence). The germline V and J ends were trimmed by 3 bases and 4 bases, with 6 bases remaining between them. The CDR3 loop reads CAWRTPYGYTF. CDR3 sequence (DNA): TGTGCCTGGAGGACACCCTATGGCTACACCTTC.

The V gene is TRBV7-9, the J gene TRBJ2-1; D is undetermined. The CDR3 has 14 residues. V was pared by 2 bases and J by 6 bases, with 11 bases between. Germline-derived CDR1 and CDR2 are SEHNR and FQNEAQ (reference sequence). This CDR3 reads CASSLLRVTNEQFF. CDR3 in DNA: TGTGCCAGCAGCTTACTTCGGGTTACCAATGAGCAGTTCTTC.

This chain connects TRBV6-1 to TRBJ2-1; D is uncertain. Between the trimmed V and J ends, which lost 0 bases and 7 bases, there was a span of 10 bases. Germline V gene data show CDR1 as MNHNS and CDR2 as SASEGT. This CDR3 contains 14 residues. CDR3 sequence reads: CASSEAFRRNEQFF. DNA of the CDR3: TGTGCCAGCAGTGAAGCGTTTCGGCGGAATGAGCAGTTCTTC.

This sequence joins TRBV6-5 and TRBJ2-1; D is ambiguous. V was clipped by 6 bases and J by 7 bases, with 10 bases between them. Germline lookup yields CDR1 MNHEY and CDR2 SVGAGI. This CDR3 spans 12 amino acids. The CDR3 loop reads CASRQDANEQFF. CDR3 DNA sequence: TGTGCCAGCAGGCAAGATGCGAATGAGCAGTTCTTC.

The rearrangement uses TRBV9 and TRBJ2-5; tentative D call: TRBD2 (5 bases). The CDR3 totals 13 residues. Trimming stripped 1 base from V and 2 bases from J, with 6 bases between. The V gene's germline CDR1 is SGDLS and CDR2 YYNGEE. CDR3 nucleotides: TGTGCCAGCAGCGTATCGGGACAAGAGACCCAGTACTTC. It yields the protein CASSVSGQETQYF.

Here the CDR3 DNA reads TGTGCCATCAGTGAGTCGATGCCAGGGATCCCCTACGAGCAGTACTTC. Translation: CAISESMPGIPYEQYF. The chain uses TRBV10-3 and TRBJ2-7; D perhaps matches TRBD1 (5 bases). The CDR3 contains 16 residues. V dropped 0 bases and J dropped 2 bases, with 14 bases sitting between them. Germline assignment: CDR1 ENHRY and CDR2 SYGVKD.

The chain joins TRBV29-1 to TRBJ2-3; TRBD2 might be the D (5 bases). Germline V gives CDR1 SQVTM, CDR2 ANQGSEA. This CDR3 spans 11 amino acids. Trimming took off 5 bases at V and 3 bases at J, with 6 bases between the two ends. CDR3 amino acids: CSVRGTDTQYF. The CDR3 DNA is TGCAGCGTTAGAGGGACAGATACGCAGTATTTT.

This chain joins TRBV25-1 and TRBJ2-1, with 9 bases that match TRBD2. The CDR3 consists of 13 residues. The germline gives CDR1 MGHDK, CDR2 SYGVNS. J gave up 6 bases and V 7 bases, and 4 bases lay outside the gene matches. CDR3 nucleotide sequence: TGTGCCAGCACAGCGGGGGGACGCAATGAGCAGTTCTTC. Translated, it gives CASTAGGRNEQFF.

The chain combines TRBV4-2 with TRBJ2-5; 8 nucleotides line up with TRBD2. Germline CDR1 is LGHNA and CDR2 is YNFKEQ. V was pared by 0 bases and J by 5 bases, with 14 bases of the junction left unmatched. The CDR3 runs 18 residues. CDR3 in DNA: TGTGCCAGCAGCCAAGACCCCCTGGGCGGGGGGAGGTCGGAGACCCAGTACTTC. Protein product: CASSQDPLGGGRSETQYF.

The chain carries TRBV9 and TRBJ1-3; maybe TRBD1 (6 bases). This CDR3 contains 14 residues. Trimming removed 0 bases from V and 4 bases from J, with 8 bases in between. Germline loops: CDR1 SGDLS, CDR2 YYNGEE. This chain's CDR3 is CASSVEQGGNTIYF. CDR3 DNA sequence: TGTGCCAGCAGCGTAGAACAGGGCGGAAACACCATATATTTT.

The rearrangement links TRBV7-9 to TRBJ1-1; possible D gene TRBD1, 5 bases. V was shortened by 5 bases and J by 6 bases, with 10 bases between the two germline ends. This CDR3 region has 12 residues. Per germline, CDR1 SEHNR and CDR2 FQNEAQ (reference sequence). The CDR3 DNA is TGTGCCAGCAGCCTGATAGGGGCTGAAGCTTTCTTT. It yields the protein CASSLIGAEAFF.